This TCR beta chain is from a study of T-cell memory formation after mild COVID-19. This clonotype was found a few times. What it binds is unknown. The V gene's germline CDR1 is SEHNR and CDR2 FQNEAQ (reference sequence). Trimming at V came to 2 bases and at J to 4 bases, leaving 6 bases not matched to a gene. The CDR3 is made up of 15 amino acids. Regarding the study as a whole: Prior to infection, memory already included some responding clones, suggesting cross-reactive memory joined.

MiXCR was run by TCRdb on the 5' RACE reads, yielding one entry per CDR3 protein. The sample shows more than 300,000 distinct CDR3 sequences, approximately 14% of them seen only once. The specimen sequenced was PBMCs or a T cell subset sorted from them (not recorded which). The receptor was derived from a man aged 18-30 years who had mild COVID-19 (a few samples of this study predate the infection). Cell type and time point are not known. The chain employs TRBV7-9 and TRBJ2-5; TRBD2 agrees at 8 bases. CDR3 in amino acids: CASSLREGEGETQYF. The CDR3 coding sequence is TGTGCCAGCAGCTTACGGGAGGGAGAAGGAGAGACCCAGTACTTC. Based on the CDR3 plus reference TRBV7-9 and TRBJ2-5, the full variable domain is DTGVSQNPRHKITKRGQNVTFRCDPISEHNRLYWYRQTLGQGPEFLTYFQNEAQLEKSRLLSDRFSAERPKGSFSTLEIQRTEQGDSAMYLCASSLREGEGETQYFGPGTRLLVL.